This record looks at one T cell receptor (beta chain) sequence and its context. The antigen remains undetermined. Germline CDR1 SGHRS, CDR2 YFSETQ. The V gene lost 2 bases and the J gene lost 3 bases, with 12 bases spanning the gap. This CDR3 is 14 amino acids long. TCRdb's copy holds only in-frame clones and misses some; the assay was immunoSEQ multiplex PCR. Seen here are around 160,000 clones, roughly nine tenths observed once, and the top ten hold about 4.7%. This entry is derived from a study of lymphopenia after photon versus proton radiotherapy. Findings of the study overall: Survival link was tested only in deceased patients; proton benefit remains a possibility.

This material consisted of peripheral blood, taken from a patient treated with photon-based radiotherapy. The V call is TRBV5-1, the J call TRBJ2-7; the D gene is possibly TRBD1 (6 bases). The source is a man aged 45-60 years with gastric cancer. The CDR3 sequence is CASSFPGQLYEQYF. The CDR3 region has the DNA TGCGCCAGCAGCTTCCCGGGACAACTCTACGAGCAGTACTTC.